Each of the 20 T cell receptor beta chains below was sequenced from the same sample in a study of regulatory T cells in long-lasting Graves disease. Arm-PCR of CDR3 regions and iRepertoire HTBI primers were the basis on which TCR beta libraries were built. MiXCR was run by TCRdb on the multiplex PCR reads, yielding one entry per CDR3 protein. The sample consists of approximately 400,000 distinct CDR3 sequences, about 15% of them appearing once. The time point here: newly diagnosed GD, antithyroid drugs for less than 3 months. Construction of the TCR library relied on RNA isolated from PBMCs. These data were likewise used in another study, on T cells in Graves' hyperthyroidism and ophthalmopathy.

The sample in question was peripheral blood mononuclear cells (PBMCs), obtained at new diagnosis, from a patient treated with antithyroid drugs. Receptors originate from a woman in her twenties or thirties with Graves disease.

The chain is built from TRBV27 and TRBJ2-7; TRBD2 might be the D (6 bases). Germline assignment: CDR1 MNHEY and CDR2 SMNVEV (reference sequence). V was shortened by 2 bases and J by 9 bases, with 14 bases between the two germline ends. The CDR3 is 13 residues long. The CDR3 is CASSLRGKGGQYF. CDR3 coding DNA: TGTGCCAGCAGTTTAAGGGGTAAGGGAGGGCAGTACTTC.

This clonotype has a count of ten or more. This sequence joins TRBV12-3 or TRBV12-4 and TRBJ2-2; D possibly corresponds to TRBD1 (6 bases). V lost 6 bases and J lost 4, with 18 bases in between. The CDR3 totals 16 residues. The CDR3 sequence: CASSNARGSGTGELFF. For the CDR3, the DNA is TGTGCCAGCAGCAATGCCAGGGGTAGTGGCACCGGGGAGCTGTTTTTT.

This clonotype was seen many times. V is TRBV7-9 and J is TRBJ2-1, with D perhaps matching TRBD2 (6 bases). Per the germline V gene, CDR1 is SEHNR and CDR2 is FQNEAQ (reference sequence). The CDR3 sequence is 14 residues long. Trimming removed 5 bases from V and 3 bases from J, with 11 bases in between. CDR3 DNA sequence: TGTGCCAGCAGCCTGACGGGGGACTACAATGAGCAGTTCTTC. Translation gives CASSLTGDYNEQFF.

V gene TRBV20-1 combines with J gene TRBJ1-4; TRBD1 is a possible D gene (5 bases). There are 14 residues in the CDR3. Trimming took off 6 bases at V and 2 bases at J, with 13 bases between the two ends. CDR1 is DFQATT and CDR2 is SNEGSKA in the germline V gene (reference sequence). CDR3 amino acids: CSALGPSTNEKLFF. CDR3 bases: TGCAGTGCACTGGGACCATCCACTAATGAAAAACTGTTTTTT.

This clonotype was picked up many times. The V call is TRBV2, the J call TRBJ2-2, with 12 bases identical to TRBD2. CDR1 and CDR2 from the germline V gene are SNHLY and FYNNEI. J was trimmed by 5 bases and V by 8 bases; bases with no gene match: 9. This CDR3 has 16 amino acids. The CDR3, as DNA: TGTGCCAGCTATCCGACTAGCGGGAGTTTTACCGGGGAGCTGTTTTTT. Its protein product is CASYPTSGSFTGELFF.

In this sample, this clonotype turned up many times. CDR3 nucleotides: TGTGCCGGGGGACTCGGGGGAGATGAGCAGTTCTTC. Protein sequence: CAGGLGGDEQFF. This chain joins TRBV30 and TRBJ2-1, with a weak D call TRBD2 (6 bases). CDR1 is GTSNPN and CDR2 is SVGIG in the germline V gene (reference sequence). The V end lost 8 bases, the J end lost 8 bases, and 16 bases lay between the germline ends. The CDR3 totals 12 residues. Based on the CDR3 plus reference TRBV30 and TRBJ2-1, the full variable domain is SQTIHQWPATLVQPVGSPLSLECTVEGTSNPNLYWYRQAAGRGLQLLFYSVGIGQISSEVPQNLSASRPQDRQFILSSKKLLLSDSGFYLCAGGLGGDEQFFGPGTRLTVL.

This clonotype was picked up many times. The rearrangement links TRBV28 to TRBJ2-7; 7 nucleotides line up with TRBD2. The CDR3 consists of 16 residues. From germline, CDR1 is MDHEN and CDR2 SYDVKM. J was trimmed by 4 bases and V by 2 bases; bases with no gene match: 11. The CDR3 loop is CASSLRATIAGYEQYF. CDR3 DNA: TGTGCCAGCAGTTTAAGGGCGACGATAGCGGGTTACGAGCAGTACTTC.

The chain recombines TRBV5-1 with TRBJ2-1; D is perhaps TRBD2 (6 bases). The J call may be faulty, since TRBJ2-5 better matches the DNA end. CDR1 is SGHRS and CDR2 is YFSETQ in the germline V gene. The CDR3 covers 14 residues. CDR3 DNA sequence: TGCGCCAGCAGTCCTGCCGGGGGTCGGGAGACCCAGTACTTC. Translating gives CASSPAGGRETQYF.

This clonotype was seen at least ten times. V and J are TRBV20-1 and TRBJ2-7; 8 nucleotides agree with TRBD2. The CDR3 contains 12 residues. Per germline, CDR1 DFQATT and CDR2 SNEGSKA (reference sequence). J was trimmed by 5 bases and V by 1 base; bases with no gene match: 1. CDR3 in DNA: TGCAGTGCTAGAGCGGGGGGGGACGAGCAGTACTTC. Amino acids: CSARAGGDEQYF.

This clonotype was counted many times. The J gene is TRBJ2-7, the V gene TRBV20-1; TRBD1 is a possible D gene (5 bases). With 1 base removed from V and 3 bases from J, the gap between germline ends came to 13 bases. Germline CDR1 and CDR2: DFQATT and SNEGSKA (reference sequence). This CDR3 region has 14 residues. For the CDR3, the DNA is TGCAGTGCTAGAGCCCGCAGGGCACACTACGAGCAGTACTTC. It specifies CSARARRAHYEQYF.

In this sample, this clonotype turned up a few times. The CDR3 DNA reads TGCGCCAGCAGCCACAGACTAGCGGGAGGGCCGGATGAGCAGTTCTTC. The encoded protein is CASSHRLAGGPDEQFF. The chain recombines TRBV4-1 with TRBJ2-1; TRBD2 matches at 14 bases. V was pared by 3 bases and J by 8 bases, with 6 bases of the junction left unmatched. In germline, CDR1 is MGHRA, CDR2 YSYEKL. This CDR3 region has 16 residues.

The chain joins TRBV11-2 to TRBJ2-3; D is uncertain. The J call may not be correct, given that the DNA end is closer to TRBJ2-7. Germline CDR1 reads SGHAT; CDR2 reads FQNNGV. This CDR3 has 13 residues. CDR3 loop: CASSLEWGSEQYF. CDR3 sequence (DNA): TGTGCCAGCAGCTTAGAGTGGGGTTCCGAGCAGTACTTC.

The chain's CDR3 is CSVERYPFGPQHF. CDR3 nucleotide sequence: TGCAGCGTTGAACGGTACCCTTTCGGGCCCCAGCATTTT. The genes are TRBV29-1 and TRBJ1-5; D gene ambiguous. Per the germline V gene, CDR1 is SQVTM and CDR2 is ANQGSEA. The V end lost 2 bases, the J end lost 9 bases, and 14 bases lay between the germline ends. The CDR3 runs to 13 residues.

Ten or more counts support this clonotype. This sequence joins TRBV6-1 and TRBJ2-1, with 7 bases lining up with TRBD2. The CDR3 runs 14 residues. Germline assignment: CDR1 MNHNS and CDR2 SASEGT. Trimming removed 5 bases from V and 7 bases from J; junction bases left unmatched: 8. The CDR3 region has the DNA TGTGCCAGCAGTCCCCGGGGAGGGTGGAATGAGCAGTTCTTC. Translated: CASSPRGGWNEQFF.

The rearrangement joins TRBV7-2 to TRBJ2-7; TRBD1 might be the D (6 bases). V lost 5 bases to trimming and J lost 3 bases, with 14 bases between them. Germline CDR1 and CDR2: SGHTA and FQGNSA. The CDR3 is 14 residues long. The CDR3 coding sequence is TGTGCCAGCAGCCTACAGGTCAGGGGCTACGAGCAGTACTTC. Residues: CASSLQVRGYEQYF.

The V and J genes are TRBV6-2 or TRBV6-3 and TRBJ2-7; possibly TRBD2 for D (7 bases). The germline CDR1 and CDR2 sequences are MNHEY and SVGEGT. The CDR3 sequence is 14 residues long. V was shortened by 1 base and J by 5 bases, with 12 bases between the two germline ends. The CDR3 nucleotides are TGTGCCAGCAGTTACTGGGAGGGGGGCGACGAGCAGTACTTC. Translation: CASSYWEGGDEQYF.

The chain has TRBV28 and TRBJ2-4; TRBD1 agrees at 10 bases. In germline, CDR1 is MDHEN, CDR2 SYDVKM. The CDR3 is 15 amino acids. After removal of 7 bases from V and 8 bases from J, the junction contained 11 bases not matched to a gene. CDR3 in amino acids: CASTSLRDRGYIQYF. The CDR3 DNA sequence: TGTGCCAGCACTAGCCTCCGGGACAGGGGATACATTCAGTACTTC.

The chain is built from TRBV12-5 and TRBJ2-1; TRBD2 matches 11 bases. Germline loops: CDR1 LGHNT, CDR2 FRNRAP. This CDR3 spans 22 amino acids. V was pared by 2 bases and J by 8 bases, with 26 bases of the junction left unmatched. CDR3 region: CASGLITRGTSGAGAGWDEQFF. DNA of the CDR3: TGTGCTAGTGGTTTGATAACTAGGGGGACTAGCGGAGCAGGGGCCGGGTGGGATGAGCAGTTCTTC.

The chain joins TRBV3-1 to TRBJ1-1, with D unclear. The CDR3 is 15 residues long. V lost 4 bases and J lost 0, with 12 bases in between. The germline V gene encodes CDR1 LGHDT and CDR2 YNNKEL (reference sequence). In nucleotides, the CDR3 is TGTGCCAGCAGCCGGAGGGCCGTGGTGAACACTGAAGCTTTCTTT. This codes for CASSRRAVVNTEAFF.

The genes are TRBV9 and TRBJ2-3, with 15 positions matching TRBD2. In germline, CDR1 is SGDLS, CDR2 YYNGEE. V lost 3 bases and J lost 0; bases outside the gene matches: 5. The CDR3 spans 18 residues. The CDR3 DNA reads TGTGCCAGCAGCGCAGGGACTAGCGGGAGGACTAGCACAGATACGCAGTATTTT. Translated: CASSAGTSGRTSTDTQYF.